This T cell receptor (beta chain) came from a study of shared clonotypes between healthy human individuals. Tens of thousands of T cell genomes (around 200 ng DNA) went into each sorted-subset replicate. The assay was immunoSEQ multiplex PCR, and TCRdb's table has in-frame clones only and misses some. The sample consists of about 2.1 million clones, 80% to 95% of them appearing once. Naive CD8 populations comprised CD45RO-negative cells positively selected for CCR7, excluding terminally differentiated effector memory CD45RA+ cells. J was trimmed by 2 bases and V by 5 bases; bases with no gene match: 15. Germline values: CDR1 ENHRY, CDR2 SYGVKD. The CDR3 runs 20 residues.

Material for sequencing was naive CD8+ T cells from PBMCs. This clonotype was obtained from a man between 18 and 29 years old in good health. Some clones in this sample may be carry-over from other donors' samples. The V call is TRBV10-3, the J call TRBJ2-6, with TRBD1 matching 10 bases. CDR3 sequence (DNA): TGTGCCATCAGTAAATCCCCGGCCGGACAGGGGGTGACTGGGGCCAACGTCCTGACTTTC. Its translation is CAISKSPAGQGVTGANVLTF.